One sample yielded the 17 T cell receptor beta chains listed below, sequenced in a study of blood T cells in healthy people across ages. For the second PCR, which ran for 7 to 11 cycles, a sample-barcoded 5' primer and a J-beta primer mix were used. MiXCR was run by TCRdb on the 5' RACE reads, yielding one entry per CDR3 protein. The data contain some 920,000 distinct CDR3 sequences, approximately 50% of them singletons. Specimen: blood. The receptors originated from a woman aged 55-69 years in good health.

The chain has TRBV20-1 and TRBJ2-6; TRBD1 or TRBD2 may be the D gene (5 bases each). Trimming cost V 4 bases and J 4 bases, with 11 bases left between them. The CDR3 has 14 amino acids. Germline loops: CDR1 DFQATT, CDR2 SNEGSKA (reference sequence). In nucleotides, the CDR3 is TGCAGTGCTATCGGGGCCACGGGGGCCAACGTCCTGACTTTC. Translation: CSAIGATGANVLTF.

This clonotype was counted a few times. The rearrangement uses TRBV5-1 and TRBJ2-5; D not certain. The CDR3 runs 11 residues. Trimming pared 6 bases from V and 5 bases from J, leaving 8 bases between. The germline V gene encodes CDR1 SGHRS and CDR2 YFSETQ. The CDR3 sequence is CASKSGETQYF. CDR3 sequence (DNA): TGCGCCAGCAAAAGTGGGGAGACCCAGTACTTC.

The genes are TRBV11-3 and TRBJ2-3; D is possibly TRBD2 (6 bases). The CDR3 covers 14 residues. Germline CDR1 is SGHNT and CDR2 is YENEEA. V gave up 4 bases and J gave up 0 bases, with 8 bases separating them. The CDR3 loop reads CASSSLASTDTQYF. Here the CDR3 DNA reads TGTGCCAGCAGCTCCCTAGCGAGCACAGATACGCAGTATTTT. Looking up the rest from reference TRBV11-3 and TRBJ2-3 gives the full variable domain: EAGVVQSPRYKIIEKKQPVAFWCNPISGHNTLYWYLQNLGQGPELLIRYENEEAVDDSQLPKDRFSAERLKGVDSTLKIQPAELGDSAVYLCASSSLASTDTQYFGPGTRLTVL.

The rearrangement uses TRBV20-1 and TRBJ2-7, with 9 bases matching TRBD1. The CDR3 totals 13 residues. Germline V gene lookup returns CDR1 DFQATT and CDR2 SNEGSKA (reference sequence). The DNA of the CDR3 is TGCAGGGCCATACACAGGGGGCTGAAAGAGCAGTACTTC. Translation gives CRAIHRGLKEQYF.

This chain links TRBV12-3 or TRBV12-4 with TRBJ2-7; 10 nucleotides agree with TRBD2. The V gene end was trimmed by 6 bases and the J gene end by 2 bases; junction bases not matched to a gene: 4. CDR3 length equals 14 residues. In nucleotides, the CDR3 is TGTGCCAGCAGCGTAGCGGGAGGCGCCTACGAGCAGTACTTC. This sequence encodes CASSVAGGAYEQYF.

The chain recombines TRBV5-1 with TRBJ2-4; the D gene is possibly TRBD1 (6 bases). TRBJ2-7 explains the end of the DNA better; the J call may be wrong. CDR3 length: 15 amino acids. Germline CDR1 reads SGHRS; CDR2 reads YFSETQ. The CDR3 spells CASSLGPGQPYEQYF. CDR3 nucleotides: TGCGCCAGCAGCTTGGGCCCGGGACAACCCTACGAGCAGTACTTC.

CDR3 DNA: TGTGCCAGCAGAAGAGGGCAGGGGCTCTCCTACGAGCAGTACTTC. It codes for CASRRGQGLSYEQYF. This chain connects TRBV7-8 to TRBJ2-7, with D possibly being TRBD1 (6 bases). This CDR3 is built from 15 residues. Germline V CDR1 and CDR2: SGHVS, FQNEAQ. V was cut by 6 bases and J by 0 bases, with 15 bases left in between.

This clonotype came up a few times. The chain carries TRBV7-9 and TRBJ2-5; D uncertain. CDR1 SEHNR and CDR2 FQNEAQ come from the germline V gene (reference sequence). V shed 6 bases and J shed 7 bases, with 6 bases lying between them. The CDR3 length is 10 residues. The CDR3 bases are TGTGCCAGCAGTCCGATGACCCAGTACTTC. Protein product: CASSPMTQYF. The full variable domain, rest sourced from reference TRBV7-9 and TRBJ2-5, is DTGVSQNPRHKITKRGQNVTFRCDPISEHNRLYWYRQTLGQGPEFLTYFQNEAQLEKSRLLSDRFSAERPKGSFSTLEIQRTEQGDSAMYLCASSPMTQYFGPGTRLLVL.

The table lists this clonotype with a count of one. The chain joins TRBV6-5 to TRBJ1-6, with D uncertain. The germline V and J ends were trimmed by 0 bases and 10 bases, with 7 bases remaining between them. This CDR3 is built from 13 residues. Per germline, CDR1 MNHEY and CDR2 SVGAGI. CDR3 in amino acids: CASSYSEISPLHF. CDR3 DNA sequence: TGTGCCAGCAGTTACTCGGAAATATCACCCCTCCACTTT.

The chain carries TRBV27 and TRBJ2-7; D may be TRBD1 (5 bases). Germline V CDR1 and CDR2: MNHEY, SMNVEV (reference sequence). Deletions cut 5 bases from V and 3 bases from J, with 20 bases between. The CDR3 is 16 amino acids. CDR3 protein: CASSPAPGPPLYEQYF. CDR3 sequence (DNA): TGTGCCAGCAGTCCCGCCCCAGGGCCACCCCTCTACGAGCAGTACTTC.

This clonotype was counted a single time. The chain joins TRBV6-5 to TRBJ2-4; D call uncertain. The J call may be faulty, since TRBJ2-7 better matches the DNA end. This CDR3 contains 14 residues. Germline CDR1 reads MNHEY; CDR2 reads SVGAGI. Written as DNA, the CDR3 is TGTGCCAGCAGAGGACGGGCCGTTCCCGTCGAGCAGTACTTC. Translating gives CASRGRAVPVEQYF.

This chain connects TRBV20-1 to TRBJ2-1, with D unresolved. Looked up from germline, CDR1 is DFQATT and CDR2 is SNEGSKA (reference sequence). The CDR3 runs 10 residues. V gave up 3 bases and J gave up 6 bases, with 3 bases separating them. The CDR3 nucleotides are TGCAGTGCTAGGACCAATGAGCAGTTCTTC. Its protein is CSARTNEQFF.

The rearrangement joins TRBV5-1 to TRBJ2-3; 9 bases match TRBD2. The CDR3 is made up of 15 amino acids. With 4 bases clipped from V and 4 bases from J, the junction kept 7 bases outside the gene matches. Germline-derived CDR1 and CDR2 are SGHRS and YFSETQ. The CDR3 region is CASSLRTSASDTQYF. CDR3 nucleotides: TGCGCCAGCAGCCTTCGGACTAGCGCGTCAGATACGCAGTATTTT.

This clonotype was picked up one time. This rearrangement joins TRBV28 to TRBJ1-6; 7 bases map to TRBD1. The CDR3 length is 15 residues. The germline V gene has CDR1 MDHEN and CDR2 SYDVKM. V shed 5 bases and J 8 bases; nucleotides not matched to a gene: 9. CDR3 protein: CASSLPGQFDSPLHF. CDR3 DNA: TGTGCCAGCAGTCTACCGGGACAGTTCGATTCACCCCTCCACTTT.

In this sample, this clonotype turned up a few times. V is TRBV29-1 and J is TRBJ2-5; D perhaps matches TRBD1 (7 bases). The J call is doubtful: the DNA matches TRBJ2-7 better. The length of the CDR3 is 15 residues. Germline assignment: CDR1 SQVTM and CDR2 ANQGSEA. CDR3: CSVEELRGVCDEQYF. The CDR3 region has the DNA TGCAGCGTTGAGGAGCTCAGGGGGGTCTGCGACGAGCAGTACTTC.

This clonotype appeared a few times. The V call is TRBV20-1, the J call TRBJ2-4; TRBD1 matches at 11 bases. Losses at the gene ends were 3 bases for V and 6 bases for J; bases not matched to a gene: 1. Germline assignment: CDR1 DFQATT and CDR2 SNEGSKA (reference sequence). The CDR3 extends over 13 amino acids. The CDR3 DNA reads as TGCAGTGCTAGGGGACAGGGGGGAAACATTCAGTACTTC. Translated, it gives CSARGQGGNIQYF.

The V call is TRBV12-3 or TRBV12-4, the J call TRBJ2-3; tentatively, D is TRBD1 (6 bases). The CDR3 has 14 residues. The V gene lost 5 bases and the J gene lost 4 bases, with 13 bases spanning the gap. CDR3 region: CASSTNRVSDTQYF. The CDR3 DNA reads as TGTGCCAGCAGTACTAACAGGGTGTCAGATACGCAGTATTTT.